Shown below are 28 T cell receptor beta chains from a single sample sequenced in a study of blood T cell repertoires in COVID-19. The table came from immunoSEQ multiplex PCR; TCRdb's copy has only in-frame clones and leaves some out. Counted here are approximately 150,000 clones, roughly nine tenths occurring once; the ten biggest clones make up around 3.3%. The sample consisted of peripheral blood. Receptors were obtained from a woman aged 55-75 years with active COVID-19.

V is TRBV27 and J is TRBJ1-2; 9 bases are a match to TRBD1. CDR3 length equals 15 residues. Germline V gene lookup returns CDR1 MNHEY and CDR2 SMNVEV (reference sequence). Trimming removed 6 bases from V and 8 bases from J; junction bases left unmatched: 13. In nucleotides, the CDR3 is TGTGCCAGCAGCTACCTACAGGGGGCGCCGGCCGGCTACACCTTC. It is translated as CASSYLQGAPAGYTF.

CDR3 in DNA: TGTGCCAGCAGCCTCCAGACAGAGGGGGAAAAAAAGACCCAGTACTTC. The encoded protein is CASSLQTEGEKKTQYF. This chain connects TRBV7-9 to TRBJ2-5; D might be TRBD1 (6 bases). Germline loops: CDR1 SEHNR, CDR2 FQNEAQ (reference sequence). Trimming left V 5 bases short and J 6 bases short, with 22 bases between. The CDR3 totals 16 residues.

CDR3 nucleotides: TGTGCCAGCTCACCACGAGTTCAGGGGTATGGCTACACCTTC. The encoded protein is CASSPRVQGYGYTF. The chain combines TRBV18 with TRBJ1-2; a possible D gene is TRBD1 (6 bases). Germline V gene data show CDR1 as KGHSH and CDR2 as LQKENI. The V end was cut by 1 base, the J end by 5 bases, with 11 bases between. This CDR3 comprises 14 residues.

The chain employs TRBV4-1 and TRBJ2-1; 14 nucleotides match TRBD2. After removal of 4 bases from V and 1 base from J, the junction contained 12 bases not matched to a gene. The CDR3 is 20 amino acids. Germline V CDR1 and CDR2: MGHRA, YSYEKL. The CDR3 loop reads CASSPLGGLAGVGSYNEQFF. CDR3 DNA: TGCGCCAGCAGCCCCCTCGGGGGACTAGCGGGAGTTGGGTCCTACAATGAGCAGTTCTTC.

This clone was picked up one time. The CDR3 bases are TGTGCCTGGAGTCCCAGGGTGGACACCATATATTTT. Its translation: CAWSPRVDTIYF. The gene calls are TRBV30 and TRBJ1-3; TRBD1 might be the D (5 bases). This CDR3 comprises 12 residues. V was pared by 2 bases and J by 8 bases, with 10 bases between. The germline V gene has CDR1 GTSNPN and CDR2 SVGIG (reference sequence).

The genes are TRBV19 and TRBJ1-2; tentatively, D is TRBD1 (5 bases). Germline V CDR1 and CDR2: LNHDA, SQIVND (reference sequence). With 3 bases removed from V and 4 bases from J, the gap between germline ends came to 9 bases. This CDR3 spans 13 amino acids. CDR3 DNA: TGTGCCAGTAGTATGCGGGGGTCCTATGGCTACACCTTC. This gives the protein CASSMRGSYGYTF.

This clone has only one observation. The gene calls are TRBV7-2 and TRBJ1-5; D gene ambiguous. There are 15 residues in the CDR3. V dropped 1 base and J dropped 7 bases, with 14 bases sitting between them. Germline V lookup: CDR1 SGHTA, CDR2 FQGNSA. The CDR3 DNA sequence: TGTGCCAGCAGCTTAGGTCCGGGGAGGTCACAGCCCCAGCATTTT. Residues: CASSLGPGRSQPQHF.

The CDR3 spells CASSPLQGYGYTF. The DNA for the CDR3 is TGTGCCAGCAGCCCCCTACAGGGTTATGGCTACACCTTC. This sequence joins TRBV3-1 (or the pseudogene TRBV3-2) and TRBJ1-2, with a possible D match to TRBD1 (6 bases). Trimming left V 4 bases short and J 5 bases short, with 11 bases between. The CDR3 has 13 residues. Germline-derived CDR1 and CDR2 are LGHDT and YNNKEL (reference sequence).

The chain uses TRBV27 and TRBJ2-7; the D gene is possibly TRBD2 (5 bases). The V gene's germline CDR1 is MNHEY and CDR2 SMNVEV (reference sequence). The V and J ends lost 7 bases and 0 bases respectively, with 19 bases between them. This CDR3 region has 16 residues. CDR3 loop: CASIPLGPADSYEQYF. CDR3 nucleotides: TGTGCCAGCATCCCCCTGGGCCCAGCGGACTCCTACGAGCAGTACTTC.

The V gene is TRBV7-2, the J gene TRBJ2-1; a possible D gene is TRBD1 (6 bases). The V gene lost 1 base and the J gene lost 3 bases, with 7 bases spanning the gap. The CDR3 extends over 14 amino acids. The germline CDR1 and CDR2 sequences are SGHTA and FQGNSA. The CDR3 region is CASSLGTDYNEQFF. The DNA for the CDR3 is TGTGCCAGCAGCTTAGGGACAGACTACAATGAGCAGTTCTTC. Supplemented by reference TRBV7-2 and TRBJ2-1, the full variable domain reads GAGVSQSPSNKVTEKGKDVELRCDPISGHTALYWYRQSLGQGLEFLIYFQGNSAPDKSGLPSDRFSAERTGGSVSTLTIQRTQQEDSAVYLCASSLGTDYNEQFFGPGTRLTVL.

The count of this clone is one. The rearrangement uses TRBV6-2 or TRBV6-3 and TRBJ1-1; D not certain. Germline V gene lookup returns CDR1 MNHEY and CDR2 SVGEGT. Between the trimmed V and J ends, which lost 2 bases and 0 bases, there was a span of 13 bases. The CDR3 sequence is 16 residues long. CDR3: CASSYTLGNMNTEAFF. The CDR3 nucleotides are TGTGCCAGCAGTTACACCCTCGGGAATATGAACACTGAAGCTTTCTTT.

This clone was seen a single time. The J gene is TRBJ1-3, the V gene TRBV28; perhaps TRBD1 as D (6 bases). Germline V gene sequence: CDR1 MDHEN, CDR2 SYDVKM. The CDR3 sequence is 14 residues long. V lost 3 bases to trimming and J lost 7 bases, with 13 bases between them. The DNA for the CDR3 is TGTGCCAGCAGTTTGCGACCAGGGGTCAACACCATATATTTT. This gives the protein CASSLRPGVNTIYF.

This clone was detected only once. The rearrangement uses TRBV19 and TRBJ2-3, with a possible D match to TRBD2 (5 bases). CDR3 length: 14 residues. CDR1 and CDR2 from the germline V gene are LNHDA and SQIVND (reference sequence). The DNA of the CDR3 is TGTGCAACGGGGTCCCCTGGTAGCACAGATACGCAGTATTTT. This sequence encodes CATGSPGSTDTQYF.

The chain employs TRBV11-2 and TRBJ2-7, with 9 bases lining up with TRBD2. Looked up from germline, CDR1 is SGHAT and CDR2 is FQNNGV. V was pared by 2 bases and J by 0 bases, with 8 bases of the junction left unmatched. The CDR3 contains 17 residues. CDR3 bases: TGTGCCAGCAGCTTACCCAGCACTAGCGGGCTCTCCTACGAGCAGTACTTC. Encoded protein: CASSLPSTSGLSYEQYF.

The table lists this clone with a count of one. This chain joins TRBV23-1 and TRBJ1-5, with a tentative D call TRBD1 (5 bases). TRBV23-1 is an ORF; its function is uncertain. There are 14 residues in the CDR3. V lost 5 bases to trimming and J lost 7 bases, with 15 bases between them. The CDR3 spells CASSWRRGGQPQHF. In nucleotides, the CDR3 is TGCGCCAGCAGTTGGAGGAGGGGAGGCCAGCCCCAGCATTTT.

This rearrangement joins TRBV4-2 to TRBJ1-4; no reliable D call. The CDR3 loop spans 15 amino acids. The V end lost 5 bases, the J end lost 4 bases, and 14 bases lay between the germline ends. CDR1 and CDR2 (germline): LGHNA, YNFKEQ. The CDR3 DNA reads as TGTGCCAGCAGCTCAGGTGCGGGCCGTAATGAAAAACTGTTTTTT. It is translated as CASSSGAGRNEKLFF.

This rearrangement joins TRBV6-6 to TRBJ1-1; 9 bases align to TRBD1. V was pared by 6 bases and J by 11 bases, with 10 bases of the junction left unmatched. Germline-derived CDR1 and CDR2 are MNHNY and SVGAGI (reference sequence). The CDR3 has 13 amino acids. The chain's CDR3 is CASSPSTGGFAFF. In DNA form, the CDR3 reads TGTGCCAGCAGCCCTAGCACAGGGGGCTTTGCTTTCTTT.

V gene TRBV7-8 combines with J gene TRBJ1-1; a possible D gene is TRBD1 (5 bases). CDR1 is SGHVS and CDR2 is FQNEAQ in the germline V gene. Trimming pared 0 bases from V and 6 bases from J, leaving 11 bases between. CDR3 length equals 14 residues. CDR3 amino acids: CASSLAGVPPEAFF. DNA of the CDR3: TGTGCCAGCAGCTTAGCAGGGGTCCCACCTGAAGCTTTCTTT.

V is TRBV6-6 and J is TRBJ2-7; D gene unclear. Germline assignment: CDR1 MNHNY and CDR2 SVGAGI (reference sequence). Between the trimmed V and J ends, which lost 5 bases and 0 bases, there was a span of 14 bases. The CDR3 runs 15 residues. As DNA, the CDR3 is TGTGCCAGCAGTGGCAACAGCCTAAGCTCCTACGAGCAGTACTTC. Translating gives CASSGNSLSSYEQYF.

This rearrangement joins TRBV30 to TRBJ1-5, with 7 positions matching TRBD1. V shed 2 bases and J 3 bases; nucleotides not matched to a gene: 10. Germline-derived CDR1 and CDR2 are GTSNPN and SVGIG (reference sequence). The CDR3 is 16 residues long. Here the CDR3 reads CAWSPRGTVVNQPQHF. CDR3 sequence (DNA): TGTGCCTGGAGTCCTAGGGGGACAGTAGTCAATCAGCCCCAGCATTTT.

V is TRBV5-1 and J is TRBJ2-2; 8 nucleotides agree with TRBD2. This CDR3 has 16 amino acids. Germline-derived CDR1 and CDR2 are SGHRS and YFSETQ. Germline trimming cut 5 bases from V and 2 bases from J; bases unmatched to any gene: 8. CDR3 sequence: CASSRRVAGNTGELFF. The CDR3 bases are TGCGCCAGCAGTCGTCGGGTAGCGGGAAACACCGGGGAGCTGTTTTTT.

The chain employs TRBV2 and TRBJ2-7, with 9 bases fitting TRBD2. Unmatched junction bases numbered 12, after V lost 2 bases and J lost 7 bases. The V gene's germline CDR1 is SNHLY and CDR2 FYNNEI. CDR3 length equals 16 residues. The CDR3 loop reads CASSESSAGGQGEQYF. CDR3 nucleotide sequence: TGTGCCAGCAGTGAATCAAGCGCGGGAGGGCAGGGAGAGCAGTACTTC.

CDR3 in amino acids: CSGELRLYYNEQFF. CDR3 in DNA: TGCAGCGGGGAATTGAGACTATACTACAATGAGCAGTTCTTC. The chain combines TRBV29-1 with TRBJ2-1; D is possibly TRBD2 (5 bases). Trimming cost V 7 bases and J 3 bases, with 16 bases left between them. The CDR3 runs 14 residues. CDR1 SQVTM and CDR2 ANQGSEA come from the germline V gene.

This chain uses TRBV10-1 with TRBJ2-1; D not certain. The CDR3 is 12 residues long. Trimming removed 6 bases from V and 2 bases from J, with 5 bases in between. Germline V gene data show CDR1 as WNHNN and CDR2 as SYGVQD (reference sequence). The CDR3 spells CASRGTYNEQFF. The CDR3 DNA sequence: TGCGCCAGCAGGGGCACCTACAATGAGCAGTTCTTC.

CDR3 in DNA: TGTGCCAGCAGTTTTAAAGATACGCAGTATTTT. Translating gives CASSFKDTQYF. The J gene is TRBJ2-3, the V gene TRBV28; D is ambiguous. Trimming took 3 bases from V and 5 from J, leaving 3 bases between them. Germline-derived CDR1 and CDR2 are MDHEN and SYDVKM. CDR3 size: 11 residues.

The rearrangement joins TRBV7-9 to TRBJ2-5; the match to TRBD2 covers 10 bases. The germline V gene encodes CDR1 SEHNR and CDR2 FQNEAQ (reference sequence). The CDR3 is 17 amino acids. The ends lost 8 bases at V and 2 bases at J; junction bases unmatched: 14. CDR3 residues: CASSRGAGGPRQETQYF. The CDR3, as DNA: TGTGCCAGCTCCCGGGGAGCGGGAGGGCCAAGACAAGAGACCCAGTACTTC.

The chain links TRBV15 to TRBJ2-7, with 9 bases fitting TRBD1. The length of the CDR3 is 17 residues. The V and J ends lost 1 base and 2 bases, in that order; junction bases with no gene match: 9. Looked up from germline, CDR1 is LNHNV and CDR2 is YYDKDF (reference sequence). In nucleotides, the CDR3 is TGTGCCACCAGCAGAGGGCTGGACCGGGACAGGGCCTACGAGCAGTACTTC. Protein: CATSRGLDRDRAYEQYF.

J is TRBJ2-7 and V is TRBV4-3; TRBD2 matches at 8 bases. The germline CDR1 and CDR2 sequences are LGHNA and YSLEER. CDR3 length: 16 amino acids. The trim removed 4 bases at V and 2 bases at J, leaving 10 bases unmatched. The CDR3: CASSRSPGLVPYEQYF. CDR3 bases: TGCGCCAGCAGCCGATCCCCGGGACTAGTTCCCTACGAGCAGTACTTC.